The clone carrying this T cell receptor beta chain occurred a few times. In germline, CDR1 is LGHDT, CDR2 YNNKEL (reference sequence). V trimming: 9 bases; J trimming: 3 bases; junction bases outside the gene matches: 2. CDR3 length: 11 amino acids. As processed by the authors: Reference gene primer amplification gave nucleated cell count estimates. TCRdb keeps only in-frame clones here, not all; method: immunoSEQ multiplex PCR. D and trimming come from the DNA, and the V and J calls and clone size come from that table. Of 300,000 to 400,000 clones listed, 75% to 90% are singletons. The data were obtained in a study of blood T cell repertoires in COVID-19.

Sequences were obtained from peripheral blood. The J gene is TRBJ2-7, the V gene TRBV3-1 (or the pseudogene TRBV3-2); 7 bases are a match to TRBD1. This TCR was recovered from a woman between 45 and 65 years old with COVID-19, enrolled during active disease. The CDR3 is CASQGVYEQYF. In nucleotides, the CDR3 is TGTGCCAGTCAGGGGGTCTACGAGCAGTACTTC.